Listed below are T cell receptor beta chains from one sample, sequenced in a study of T cell responses to AZD1222 COVID-19 vaccine. Produced via immunoSEQ multiplex PCR; TCRdb's table is partial and in-frame only. This sample carries roughly 93,000 clones, 70% to 90% of them seen once, and the ten largest clones take around 1.6%. Sequenced here: peripheral blood, sampled on day 0 of AZD1222 vaccination. The receptors stem from an adult in good health. CDR3s include the opening cysteine and the closing phenylalanine or tryptophan. Each record gives: clone size, D gene, J gene, V gene, CDR3 protein, CDR3 DNA. D genes are given only for firm matches. Only part of the rows carry a size: once, few, many, or a class if the clone is expanded.

.	.	TRBJ2-2	TRBV12-3/TRBV12-4	CASSLRFTGELFF	TGTGCCAGCAGTTTAAGGTTCACCGGGGAGCTGTTTTTT
once	.	TRBJ1-5	TRBV4-3	CASSPTVRNQPQHF	TGCGCCAGCTCTCCGACAGTTCGCAATCAGCCCCAGCATTTT
.	TRBD1	TRBJ2-2	TRBV28	CASSNKGQTNTGELFF	TGTGCCAGCAGTAACAAGGGACAGACGAACACCGGGGAGCTGTTTTTT
.	TRBD2	TRBJ2-5	TRBV28	CASKLAGRETQYF	TGTGCCAGCAAGCTAGCGGGGCGGGAGACCCAGTACTTC
.	.	TRBJ2-7	TRBV15	CATSRDSGYEQYF	TGTGCCACCAGCAGAGATTCAGGGTACGAGCAGTACTTC
.	.	TRBJ1-3	TRBV5-5	CASSLVRDSGNTIYF	TGTGCCAGCAGCTTGGTTAGGGACTCTGGAAACACCATATATTTT
.	.	TRBJ2-5	TRBV12-5	CASGLAAQETQYF	TGTGCTAGTGGTTTGGCCGCCCAAGAGACCCAGTACTTC
.	TRBD1	TRBJ1-2	TRBV7-8	CASSYSQPASTGQSYGYTF	TGTGCCAGCAGCTACTCCCAACCGGCCTCTACGGGACAGTCCTATGGCTACACCTTC
.	.	TRBJ1-2	TRBV2	CASSPNRMEYGYTF	TGTGCCAGCAGTCCAAACAGGATGGAATATGGCTACACCTTC
.	.	TRBJ2-7	TRBV5-1	CASSPVRATYEQYF	TGCGCCAGCAGCCCGGTACGGGCCACCTACGAGCAGTACTTC
.	.	TRBJ1-1	TRBV28	CASSLSQAGVNTEAFF	TGTGCCAGCAGTTTATCACAGGCCGGTGTGAACACTGAAGCTTTCTTT
.	.	TRBJ2-7	TRBV11-2	CASSLMTNSYEQYF	TGTGCCAGCAGCTTAATGACCAACTCCTACGAGCAGTACTTC
.	TRBD1	TRBJ2-2	TRBV3-1/TRBV3-2	CASSARQGMNTGELFF	TGTGCCAGCAGCGCCCGACAGGGGATGAACACCGGGGAGCTGTTTTTT
.	TRBD2	TRBJ2-5	TRBV9	CASTRTSGGARETQYF	TGTGCCAGCACCAGGACTAGCGGGGGGGCAAGGGAGACCCAGTACTTC
.	TRBD1	TRBJ1-1	TRBV5-4	CASSFRGRNTEAFF	TGTGCCAGCAGCTTCAGGGGGAGGAACACTGAAGCTTTCTTT
.	TRBD2	TRBJ2-3	TRBV4-2	CASSQANRPGLAGGHDTQYF	TGTGCCAGCAGCCAAGCCAATCGACCGGGACTAGCGGGGGGGCACGATACGCAGTATTTT
.	TRBD2	TRBJ2-1	TRBV5-4	CASSLGPSSGGANEQFF	TGTGCCAGCAGCTTGGGCCCCTCTAGCGGGGGGGCCAATGAGCAGTTCTTC
.	.	TRBJ1-4	TRBV18	CASSPALAGEKLFF	TGTGCCAGCTCACCAGCGCTTGCAGGTGAAAAACTGTTTTTT
.	.	TRBJ2-7	TRBV13	CASSSDRKQYF	TGTGCCAGCAGCTCCGACAGAAAGCAGTACTTC
.	TRBD1	TRBJ2-7	TRBV6-2/TRBV6-3	CASSSPGQAYSYEQYF	TGTGCCAGCAGTTCCCCCGGACAGGCTTACTCCTACGAGCAGTACTTC
.	.	TRBJ1-2	TRBV5-6	CASSVPQGGRYGYTF	TGTGCCAGCAGCGTCCCACAGGGAGGTCGGTATGGCTACACCTTC
.	.	TRBJ1-4	TRBV5-1	CASSQDPRGSNEKLFF	TGCGCCAGCAGCCAAGACCCGAGGGGTTCTAATGAAAAACTGTTTTTT
.	.	TRBJ1-5	TRBV4-3	CASSQDLGPIGFNQPQHF	TGCGCCAGCAGCCAAGATCTGGGACCTATAGGGTTCAATCAGCCCCAGCATTTT
.	.	TRBJ2-7	TRBV19	CASSISHEGEQYF	TGTGCCAGTAGTATCTCACACGAGGGCGAGCAGTACTTC
.	.	TRBJ1-1	TRBV11-2	CASSTYRVGTEAFF	TGTGCCAGCAGCACCTACAGGGTAGGCACTGAAGCTTTCTTT
.	TRBD1	TRBJ1-4	TRBV6-5	CASSPKGARNEKLFF	TGTGCCAGCAGCCCAAAGGGGGCGCGTAATGAAAAACTGTTTTTT